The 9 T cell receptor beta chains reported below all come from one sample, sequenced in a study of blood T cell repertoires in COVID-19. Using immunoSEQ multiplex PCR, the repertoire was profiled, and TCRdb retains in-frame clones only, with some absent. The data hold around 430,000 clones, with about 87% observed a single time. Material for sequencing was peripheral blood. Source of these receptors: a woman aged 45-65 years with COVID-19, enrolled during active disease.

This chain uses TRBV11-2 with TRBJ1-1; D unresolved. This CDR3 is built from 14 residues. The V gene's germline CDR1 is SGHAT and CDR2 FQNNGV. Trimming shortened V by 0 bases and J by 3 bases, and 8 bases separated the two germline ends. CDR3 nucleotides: TGTGCCAGCAGCTTAGATTTTGCAGACACTGAAGCTTTCTTT. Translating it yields CASSLDFADTEAFF.

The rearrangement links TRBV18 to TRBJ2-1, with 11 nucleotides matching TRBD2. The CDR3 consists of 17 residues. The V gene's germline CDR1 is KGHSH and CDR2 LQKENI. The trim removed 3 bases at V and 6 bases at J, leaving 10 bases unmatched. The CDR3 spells CASSPPNLAGGGNEQFF. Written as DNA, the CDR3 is TGTGCCAGCTCACCCCCTAATCTAGCGGGGGGAGGCAATGAGCAGTTCTTC.

The CDR3 loop reads CASSYSRQGGQPQHF. CDR3 DNA: TGTGCCAGCAGTTACTCCCGACAGGGAGGTCAGCCCCAGCATTTT. The gene calls are TRBV6-5 and TRBJ1-5, with 7 bases that match TRBD1. Germline values: CDR1 MNHEY, CDR2 SVGAGI. This CDR3 region has 15 residues. V lost 0 bases, J lost 6 bases, and 5 bases stayed unmatched.

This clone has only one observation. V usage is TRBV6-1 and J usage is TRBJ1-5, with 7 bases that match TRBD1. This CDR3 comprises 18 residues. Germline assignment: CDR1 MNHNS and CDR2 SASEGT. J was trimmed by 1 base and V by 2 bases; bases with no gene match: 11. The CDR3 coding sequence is TGTGCCAGCAGTGAATTTCCACCACAGACAGGGAGCAATCAGCCCCAGCATTTT. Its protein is CASSEFPPQTGSNQPQHF.

The DNA of the CDR3 is TGTGCCAGCACCCTAGGTGGAATGAACACTGAAGCTTTCTTT. Translating gives CASTLGGMNTEAFF. The V call is TRBV5-5, the J call TRBJ1-1; D remains ambiguous. CDR1 and CDR2 from the germline V gene are SGHKS and YYEKEE (reference sequence). The CDR3 runs 14 residues. Trimming took 6 bases from V and 0 from J, leaving 12 bases between them. The full variable domain, with the rest looked up from reference TRBV5-5 and TRBJ1-1, is DAGVTQSPTHLIKTRGQQVTLRCSPISGHKSVSWYQQVLGQGPQFIFQYYEKEERGRGNFPDRFSARQFPNYSSELNVNALLLGDSALYLCASTLGGMNTEAFFGQGTRLTVV.

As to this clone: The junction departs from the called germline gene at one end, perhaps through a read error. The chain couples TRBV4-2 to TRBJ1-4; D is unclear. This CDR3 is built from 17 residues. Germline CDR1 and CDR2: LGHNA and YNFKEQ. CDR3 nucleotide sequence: TGTGCCAGCAGCCTCGCCGATGGGGAGGGAACTTATGAAAAACTGTTTTTT. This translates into CASSLADGEGTYEKLFF.

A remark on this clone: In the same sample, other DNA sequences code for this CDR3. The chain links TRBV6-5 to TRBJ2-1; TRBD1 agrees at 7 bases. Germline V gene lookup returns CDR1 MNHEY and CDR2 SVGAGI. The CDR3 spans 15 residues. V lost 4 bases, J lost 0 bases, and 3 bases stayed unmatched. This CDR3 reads CASSSQGSSYNEQFF. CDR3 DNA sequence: TGTGCCAGCAGTTCACAGGGGAGCTCCTACAATGAGCAGTTCTTC.

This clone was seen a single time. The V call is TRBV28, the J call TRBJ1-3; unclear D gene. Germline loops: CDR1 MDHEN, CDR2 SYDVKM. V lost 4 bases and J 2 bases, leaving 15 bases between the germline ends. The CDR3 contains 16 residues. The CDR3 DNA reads TGTGCCAGCAGTTCCCCACCCCCCGGGGCTGGAAACACCATATATTTT. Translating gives CASSSPPPGAGNTIYF.

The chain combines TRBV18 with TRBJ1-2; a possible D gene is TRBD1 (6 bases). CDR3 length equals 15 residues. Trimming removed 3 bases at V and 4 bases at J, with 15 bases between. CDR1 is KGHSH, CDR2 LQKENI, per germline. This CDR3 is CASSPNDRGGYGYTF. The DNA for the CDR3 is TGTGCCAGCTCACCTAATGACAGAGGGGGCTATGGCTACACCTTC.